The next 19 T cell receptor beta chains were all read from a single sample in a study of blood T cell repertoires in COVID-19 (dated by TCRdb to 2019 to 2021). Libraries were constructed by the immunoSEQ multiplex PCR assay. TCRdb took this table from immuneACCESS and kept in-frame rearrangements with V and J called. Such tables lack part of the clones; where checked against another copy, unresolved V genes explain under half of the gap, and the rest is unexplained. The sample table lists about 170,000 clones, 80% to 90% of them with a count of one. Clones ranked in the top ten supply approximately 14% of the sample. The material sequenced was peripheral blood. Receptor source: a woman in her seventies with COVID-19, enrolled during active disease.

This clone was picked up one time. The V gene is TRBV3-1 (or the pseudogene TRBV3-2), the J gene TRBJ2-3; TRBD2 might be the D (5 bases). CDR1 and CDR2 from the germline V gene are LGHDT and YNNKEL (reference sequence). Trimming removed 1 base from V and 4 bases from J, with 15 bases in between. The CDR3 length is 16 residues. The chain's CDR3 is CASSQVAALRADTQYF. In DNA, the CDR3 is TGTGCCAGCAGCCAAGTTGCCGCTTTGAGGGCAGATACGCAGTATTTT.

This clone appeared a few times. The chain employs TRBV15 and TRBJ2-3; 12 positions agree with TRBD2. Germline trimming cut 4 bases from V and 7 bases from J; bases unmatched to any gene: 3. The CDR3 totals 14 residues. In germline, CDR1 is LNHNV, CDR2 YYDKDF (reference sequence). CDR3 sequence reads: CATSTGLAGNTQYF. DNA of the CDR3: TGTGCCACCAGCACAGGACTAGCGGGAAATACGCAGTATTTT.

This clone was seen only a few times. The rearrangement joins TRBV7-2 to TRBJ1-3; no firm D call. CDR1 and CDR2 from the germline V gene are SGHTA and FQGNSA. This CDR3 contains 15 residues. V dropped 1 base and J dropped 1 base, with 8 bases sitting between them. CDR3 bases: TGTGCCAGCAGCTTAGTCGGGAAATCTGGAAACACCATATATTTT. It translates to CASSLVGKSGNTIYF.

Points on this clone: The junction does not match germline at one end; this may be a read error. This chain connects TRBV4-1 to TRBJ1-2, with 7 bases that match TRBD1. The CDR3 contains 12 residues. Germline-derived CDR1 and CDR2 are MGHRA and YSYEKL. CDR3 DNA: TGCGCCAGCAGCCAAGCAAAGGGGGCAAAGGCCTTC. Translated, it gives CASSQAKGAKAF.

The V gene is TRBV9, the J gene TRBJ2-6; 11 bases are a match to TRBD1. Per germline, CDR1 SGDLS and CDR2 YYNGEE. The V and J ends lost 3 bases and 1 base, in that order; junction bases with no gene match: 3. This CDR3 contains 17 residues. CDR3 region: CASSGGTGGSGANVLTF. DNA for the CDR3: TGTGCCAGCAGCGGAGGGACAGGGGGTTCTGGGGCCAACGTCCTGACTTTC.

This chain links TRBV27 with TRBJ2-1, with 11 bases fitting TRBD2. The V gene's germline CDR1 is MNHEY and CDR2 SMNVEV (reference sequence). Trimming cost V 2 bases and J 6 bases; bases outside gene matches: 3. The CDR3 length is 15 residues. CDR3 protein: CASSLVAGGPNEQFF. The CDR3 DNA sequence: TGTGCCAGCAGTTTAGTAGCGGGAGGGCCCAATGAGCAGTTCTTC.

This chain uses TRBV2 with TRBJ1-4; 7 nucleotides align to TRBD1. The CDR3 has 13 amino acids. The J segment lost 13 bases and the V segment lost 6 bases, leaving 11 bases of the junction unmatched. Germline CDR1 is SNHLY and CDR2 is FYNNEI. CDR3 nucleotide sequence: TGTGCCAGCAGCGGGACAGATGGTGAACGACTGTTTTTT. It specifies CASSGTDGERLFF.

This clone came up once. CDR3 sequence (DNA): TGTGCCGGAGGTTGGACAGGCATGCAGCCCCAGCATTTT. Translating gives CAGGWTGMQPQHF. The chain uses TRBV28 and TRBJ1-5; TRBD1 aligns across 7 bases. CDR3 size: 13 residues. Looked up from germline, CDR1 is MDHEN and CDR2 is SYDVKM. V lost 11 bases to trimming and J lost 7 bases; unmatched junction nucleotides: 11.

The rearrangement uses TRBV30 and TRBJ1-2; perhaps TRBD1 as D (6 bases). V gave up 0 bases and J gave up 0 bases, with 14 bases separating them. In germline, CDR1 is GTSNPN, CDR2 SVGIG (reference sequence). This CDR3 region has 16 residues. DNA for the CDR3: TGTGCCTGGAGTGTAGGTCCCTGGACAGCTAACTATGGCTACACCTTC. Translation: CAWSVGPWTANYGYTF.

The chain links TRBV9 to TRBJ1-3; D remains ambiguous. V was pared by 3 bases and J by 0 bases, with 13 bases between. Germline CDR1 is SGDLS and CDR2 is YYNGEE. The CDR3 is made up of 16 amino acids. In nucleotides, the CDR3 is TGTGCCAGCAGCGAAAATAGTGATCCCTCTGGAAACACCATATATTTT. Translated: CASSENSDPSGNTIYF.

The chain joins TRBV27 to TRBJ1-5, with 8 bases fitting TRBD1. The trim removed 5 bases at V and 5 bases at J, leaving 5 bases unmatched. Germline CDR1 reads MNHEY; CDR2 reads SMNVEV (reference sequence). This CDR3 is built from 14 residues. The CDR3 loop is CASSRQGRDQPQHF. As DNA, the CDR3 is TGTGCCAGCAGTCGACAGGGGAGAGATCAGCCCCAGCATTTT.

CDR3 protein: CASSPGQGYTPSGNTIYF. CDR3 bases: TGTGCCAGCAGCCCCGGACAGGGGTATACCCCCTCTGGAAACACCATATATTTT. The chain combines TRBV11-2 with TRBJ1-3; 9 nucleotides match TRBD1. The V gene's germline CDR1 is SGHAT and CDR2 FQNNGV. The trim removed 5 bases at V and 0 bases at J, leaving 11 bases unmatched. CDR3 length: 18 amino acids. Based on the CDR3 plus reference TRBV11-2 and TRBJ1-3, the full variable domain is EAGVAQSPRYKIIEKRQSVAFWCNPISGHATLYWYQQILGQGPKLLIQFQNNGVVDDSQLPKDRFSAERLKGVDSTLKIQPAKLEDSAVYLCASSPGQGYTPSGNTIYFGEGSWLTVV.

The rearrangement links TRBV9 to TRBJ2-3; D is ambiguous. Trimming left V 2 bases short and J 2 bases short, with 6 bases between. Germline CDR1 reads SGDLS; CDR2 reads YYNGEE. CDR3 length: 13 amino acids. The CDR3 sequence: CASSVRVTDTQYF. In DNA form, the CDR3 reads TGTGCCAGCAGCGTTCGAGTCACAGATACGCAGTATTTT.

The table lists this clone with a few counts. The chain couples TRBV18 to TRBJ2-7; TRBD2 agrees at 11 bases. Looked up from germline, CDR1 is KGHSH and CDR2 is LQKENI. The CDR3 loop spans 14 amino acids. V was pared by 5 bases and J by 3 bases, with 3 bases of the junction left unmatched. The CDR3 reads CASSKTSGGYEQYV. The CDR3 nucleotides read TGTGCCAGCTCAAAAACTAGCGGGGGCTACGAGCAGTACGTC.

V gene TRBV5-1 combines with J gene TRBJ2-1, with 8 bases aligning to TRBD2. With 0 bases clipped from V and 7 bases from J, the junction kept 9 bases outside the gene matches. The CDR3 loop spans 16 amino acids. Germline CDR1 reads SGHRS; CDR2 reads YFSETQ. The CDR3 protein is CASSLATGGNFNEQFF. CDR3 coding DNA: TGCGCCAGCAGCTTGGCCACGGGGGGGAATTTTAATGAGCAGTTCTTC.

The rearrangement links TRBV7-9 to TRBJ1-5; D is possibly TRBD1 (5 bases). Germline-derived CDR1 and CDR2 are SEHNR and FQNEAQ (reference sequence). The CDR3 runs 17 residues. With 1 base removed from V and 1 base from J, the gap between germline ends came to 14 bases. The CDR3 is CASSLVGSGLSNQPQHF. The CDR3 DNA sequence: TGTGCCAGCAGCTTAGTTGGGTCAGGGCTAAGCAATCAGCCCCAGCATTTT.

The chain couples TRBV7-9 to TRBJ2-1; D uncertain. Germline loops: CDR1 SEHNR, CDR2 FQNEAQ (reference sequence). This CDR3 comprises 16 residues. V lost 3 bases, J lost 0 bases, and 12 bases lay in between. The CDR3 region is CASSFTGLSSYNEQFF. In nucleotides, the CDR3 is TGTGCCAGCAGCTTCACTGGGCTGAGCTCCTACAATGAGCAGTTCTTC.

The V and J genes are TRBV30 and TRBJ2-3, with TRBD1 matching over 7 bases. Trimming took 0 bases from V and 5 from J; bases not matched to a gene: 8. The CDR3 is 15 residues long. Germline CDR1 and CDR2: GTSNPN and SVGIG (reference sequence). The CDR3, as DNA: TGTGCCTGGAGTGTAATGCAGGGGGTTAGAGATACGCAGTATTTT. This encodes CAWSVMQGVRDTQYF.

The rearrangement uses TRBV7-8 and TRBJ2-1; 13 nucleotides agree with TRBD2. Germline V lookup: CDR1 SGHVS, CDR2 FQNEAQ. The CDR3 spans 16 residues. V lost 6 bases to trimming and J lost 8 bases; unmatched junction nucleotides: 10. The CDR3 DNA follows: TGTGCCAGCAGTCTTGGACTAGCGGGAGATAGGTATGAGCAGTTCTTC. Its translation: CASSLGLAGDRYEQFF.